This T cell receptor beta chain was observed in a study of CD8 T cells in ankylosing spondylitis. Germline V gene sequence: CDR1 SGHVS, CDR2 FQNEAQ. The CDR3 sequence is 15 residues long. Unmatched junction bases numbered 5, after V lost 1 base and J lost 5 bases. Whole-study findings and limits: One TCR beta motif, made up of roughly eight highly homologous variants, appeared characteristic of ankylosing spondylitis blood. Earlier studies detected some motif variants in reactive arthritis synovial fluid and blood.

About this clonotype itself: Its antigen is undetermined.

TCRdb fed the 5' RACE reads into MiXCR, producing one record per CDR3 protein. This sample carries about 540,000 distinct CDR3 sequences, over 9.5% of them seen once, and the ten largest clones take about 6.5%. The chain is built from TRBV7-8 and TRBJ2-3; 8 positions agree with TRBD2. Sequenced input: blood, either unsorted or a sorted T cell fraction (not recorded which). The receptor's source is a male donor with ankylosing spondylitis. This CDR3 reads CASSLDGLAGDTQYF. The DNA for the CDR3 is TGTGCCAGCAGCTTAGATGGGCTAGCGGGAGATACGCAGTATTTT.